This T cell receptor beta chain was identified during a study of blood T cells in healthy people across ages. Donors each provided ten milliliters of peripheral blood. Regarding this clonotype: Its antigen is unidentified.

CDR1 is SGHTA, CDR2 FQGNSA, per germline. V gave up 4 bases and J gave up 2 bases, with 9 bases separating them. This CDR3 is 13 amino acids long. A second PCR, run for roughly 7 to 12 cycles, used a sample-barcoded 5' primer plus a J-beta primer mix. Any given sample supplied a minimum of 3 million CDR3-containing paired-end reads. TCRdb re-called the 5' RACE reads with MiXCR, one entry per CDR3 protein. The sample contains just under 900,000 distinct CDR3 sequences, 29% of which appear only once. Study outcomes and limitations: The unsorted PBMCs prevented any conclusive comparison of naive versus antigen-experienced cells.

The source is a woman aged 80 or over in good health. This sequence joins TRBV7-2 and TRBJ2-7; D is unclear. The sample was blood. CDR3 DNA: TGTGCCAGCAGCTCCTCCCCCACCTACGAGCAGTACTTC. It encodes CASSSSPTYEQYF.